Each of the 32 T cell receptor beta chains below was sequenced from the same sample in a study of spatial heterogeneity in lung cancer. Time point here: sample taken at primary tumor resection. TCRs were sequenced from unsorted whole RNA of tumor, nontumor lung or PBMC. TCRdb redid the calling of the 5' RACE reads with MiXCR, one entry per CDR3 protein. The sample lists around 60,000 distinct CDR3 sequences; about 8% were seen once. The sample here was PBMCs, taken at surgery. The receptors derive from a female donor with early-stage non-small cell lung cancer.

The V and J genes are TRBV18 and TRBJ1-1; maybe TRBD1 (5 bases). Trimming took off 2 bases at V and 8 bases at J, with 9 bases between the two ends. Per germline, CDR1 KGHSH and CDR2 LQKENI. This CDR3 has 12 residues. CDR3 loop: CASSPGTGEAFF. Here the CDR3 DNA reads TGTGCCAGCTCACCAGGGACGGGGGAAGCTTTCTTT.

The chain links TRBV7-3 to TRBJ1-1; D is ambiguous. The CDR3 loop spans 12 amino acids. Germline CDR1 and CDR2: SGHTA and FQGTGA. Trimming cost V 4 bases and J 10 bases, with 13 bases left between them. This CDR3 reads CASSYTGMVAFF. DNA of the CDR3: TGTGCCAGCAGCTACACGGGGATGGTAGCTTTCTTT.

This clonotype came up many times. The V and J genes are TRBV9 and TRBJ1-1, with 7 bases that match TRBD1. This CDR3 is built from 15 residues. Germline loops: CDR1 SGDLS, CDR2 YYNGEE. J gave up 6 bases and V 0 bases, and 8 bases lay outside the gene matches. The CDR3 nucleotides are TGTGCCAGCAGCGTAGATCCAGGACAGGCCCCTGAAGCTTTCTTT. Its translation: CASSVDPGQAPEAFF. Variable domain in full (rest from reference TRBV9 and TRBJ1-1): DSGVTQTPKHLITATGQRVTLRCSPRSGDLSVYWYQQSLDQGLQFLIQYYNGEERAKGNILERFSAQQFPDLHSELNLSSLELGDSALYFCASSVDPGQAPEAFFGQGTRLTVV.

This clonotype ranks as medium-sized (0.01 to 0.1%). The chain couples TRBV7-6 to TRBJ2-7; D possibly corresponds to TRBD1 (5 bases). Germline CDR1 is SGHVS and CDR2 is FNYEAQ. The CDR3 length is 14 residues. Trimming removed 1 base from V and 3 bases from J, with 10 bases in between. CDR3 region: CASSLEGQGYEQYF. The CDR3 nucleotides read TGTGCCAGCAGCTTAGAGGGGCAGGGCTACGAGCAGTACTTC.

There are many counts of this clonotype. The chain has TRBV10-2 and TRBJ2-3; D gene ambiguous. Per the germline V gene, CDR1 is WSHSY and CDR2 is SAAADI. Trimming removed 8 bases from V and 4 bases from J, with 16 bases in between. This CDR3 spans 14 amino acids. CDR3 region: CASLTSDFADTQYF. In DNA form, the CDR3 reads TGCGCCAGCTTGACCTCAGACTTCGCAGATACGCAGTATTTT.

This clonotype was counted only a few times. J is TRBJ2-3 and V is TRBV10-3; D gene unclear. Germline-derived CDR1 and CDR2 are ENHRY and SYGVKD. CDR3 size: 14 residues. Between the trimmed V and J ends, which lost 7 bases and 0 bases, there was a span of 11 bases. In DNA form, the CDR3 reads TGTGCCATCAACAATAGACTTAGCACAGATACGCAGTATTTT. Translated, it gives CAINNRLSTDTQYF.

The rearrangement joins TRBV24-1 to TRBJ2-5; 7 bases map to TRBD1. This CDR3 has 13 residues. V lost 6 bases to trimming and J lost 4 bases; unmatched junction nucleotides: 4. The germline V gene encodes CDR1 KGHDR and CDR2 SFDVKD. The CDR3, as DNA: TGTGCCACCAGTTCGCCAGGGGGAGAGACCCAGTACTTC. This sequence encodes CATSSPGGETQYF.

This clonotype has only a few counts. The V gene is TRBV9, the J gene TRBJ2-6; no clear D. The CDR3 contains 15 residues. The V gene's germline CDR1 is SGDLS and CDR2 YYNGEE. V shed 4 bases and J shed 1 base, with 9 bases lying between them. CDR3 amino acids: CASSTRASGANVLTF. CDR3 DNA: TGTGCCAGCAGCACAAGGGCTTCTGGGGCCAACGTCCTGACTTTC.

This clonotype was counted a few times. The chain recombines TRBV6-6 with TRBJ2-7; no reliable D call. The CDR3 runs 13 residues. Per germline, CDR1 MNHNY and CDR2 SVGAGI (reference sequence). Trimming removed 6 bases from V and 0 bases from J, with 9 bases in between. The CDR3 sequence: CASRDPGSYEQYF. The CDR3 DNA reads TGTGCCAGCAGGGACCCCGGCTCCTACGAGCAGTACTTC.

The chain is built from TRBV7-8 and TRBJ2-1; 7 nucleotides match TRBD2. Unmatched junction bases numbered 0, after V lost 1 base and J lost 12 bases. CDR1 is SGHVS, CDR2 FQNEAQ, per germline. The CDR3 runs to 11 residues. The CDR3 nucleotides are TGTGCCAGCAGCTTAGGGACTAGGCAGTTCTTC. Translation: CASSLGTRQFF.

The chain links TRBV14 to TRBJ2-1, with 9 bases that match TRBD2. CDR1 SGHDN and CDR2 FVKESK come from the germline V gene. V shed 4 bases and J 0 bases; nucleotides not matched to a gene: 4. The CDR3 loop spans 16 amino acids. The CDR3 here is CASSPFSGSSYNEQFF. CDR3 coding DNA: TGTGCCAGCAGCCCCTTTAGCGGGAGCTCCTACAATGAGCAGTTCTTC.

This clonotype came up a few times. The chain carries TRBV29-1 and TRBJ2-7; 14 bases agree with TRBD2. CDR1 is SQVTM and CDR2 is ANQGSEA in the germline V gene. The CDR3 totals 13 residues. Unmatched junction bases numbered 9, after V lost 7 bases and J lost 10 bases. CDR3 nucleotide sequence: TGCAGCGGCACCGGGACTAGCGGGAGTGATCAGTACTTC. Amino acid sequence: CSGTGTSGSDQYF.

The rearrangement links TRBV29-1 to TRBJ2-7; TRBD1 might be the D (5 bases). Trimming removed 0 bases from V and 4 bases from J, with 16 bases in between. This CDR3 region has 15 residues. CDR1 is SQVTM, CDR2 ANQGSEA, per germline. CDR3 sequence: CSVEDRTNTGYEQYF. The CDR3 nucleotides are TGCAGCGTTGAAGATCGGACAAATACCGGGTACGAGCAGTACTTC.

This sequence joins TRBV24-1 and TRBJ2-1; D gene ambiguous. The V gene lost 2 bases and the J gene lost 0 bases, with 13 bases spanning the gap. The germline gives CDR1 KGHDR, CDR2 SFDVKD. This CDR3 has 17 amino acids. CDR3 sequence reads: CATSDSPGRSSYNEQFF. In nucleotides, the CDR3 is TGTGCCACCAGTGATTCCCCGGGTAGAAGCTCCTACAATGAGCAGTTCTTC.

This clonotype was seen ten or more times. CDR3 bases: TGCAGCGTTGTGAGTTTAATAGGCATGAGGACTAAAGCTTTCTTT. Protein product: CSVVSLIGMRTKAFF. V usage is TRBV29-1 and J usage is TRBJ1-1; D is ambiguous. V was trimmed by 4 bases and J by 9 bases, leaving 24 bases between them. This CDR3 has 15 amino acids. From germline, CDR1 is SQVTM and CDR2 ANQGSEA.

This chain uses TRBV29-1 with TRBJ1-1; perhaps TRBD1 as D (5 bases). Germline V CDR1 and CDR2: SQVTM, ANQGSEA. This CDR3 has 14 amino acids. Trimming stripped 2 bases from V and 0 bases from J, with 10 bases between. The CDR3 bases are TGCAGCGTTGAAAGACAGCCTCTGAACACTGAAGCTTTCTTT. This encodes CSVERQPLNTEAFF.

This chain joins TRBV30 and TRBJ2-4, with D possibly TRBD1 on 6 matching bases. This CDR3 has 13 residues. Germline CDR1 reads GTSNPN; CDR2 reads SVGIG (reference sequence). Trimming took 5 bases from V and 1 from J, leaving 9 bases between them. DNA for the CDR3: TGTGCCTGGCATGACAGGGCCAAAAACATTCAGTACTTC. It specifies CAWHDRAKNIQYF. The full variable domain, rest sourced from reference TRBV30 and TRBJ2-4, is SQTIHQWPATLVQPVGSPLSLECTVEGTSNPNLYWYRQAAGRGLQLLFYSVGIGQISSEVPQNLSASRPQDRQFILSSKKLLLSDSGFYLCAWHDRAKNIQYFGAGTRLSVL.

V and J are TRBV10-3 and TRBJ2-1; 11 bases are a match to TRBD2. Germline lookup yields CDR1 ENHRY and CDR2 SYGVKD. CDR3 length: 17 residues. The trim removed 0 bases at V and 0 bases at J, leaving 1 base unmatched. The CDR3 here is CAISESGLADSYNEQFF. Written as DNA, the CDR3 is TGTGCCATCAGTGAGTCGGGACTAGCGGACTCCTACAATGAGCAGTTCTTC.

This clonotype occurred many times. V is TRBV28 and J is TRBJ2-1; the D gene is possibly TRBD1 (5 bases). Germline V gives CDR1 MDHEN, CDR2 SYDVKM. Deletions cut 6 bases from V and 8 bases from J, with 14 bases between. The CDR3 has 13 amino acids. CDR3 DNA: TGTGCCAGCAGAGGGCCGGTAGGGGATGAGCAGTTCTTC. It specifies CASRGPVGDEQFF.

This clonotype was counted a few times. This chain joins TRBV30 and TRBJ1-1; D not resolved. The CDR3 extends over 11 amino acids. Germline V gene sequence: CDR1 GTSNPN, CDR2 SVGIG (reference sequence). Trimming pared 7 bases from V and 2 bases from J, leaving 8 bases between. The CDR3 coding sequence is TGTGCCTACGAAAGAAACACTGAAGCTTTCTTT. Its translation: CAYERNTEAFF.

V gene TRBV28 combines with J gene TRBJ2-7; D is unclear. This CDR3 is 11 amino acids long. Trimming stripped 6 bases from V and 2 bases from J, with 5 bases between. Germline CDR1 MDHEN, CDR2 SYDVKM. CDR3: CASRMTYEQYF. The CDR3 region has the DNA TGTGCCAGCAGGATGACCTACGAGCAGTACTTC.

There are many counts of this clonotype. The CDR3 DNA follows: TGTGCCAGCAGCACGCGGACAGGGTCAGAGTGGCAGTTCTTC. Amino acids: CASSTRTGSEWQFF. The rearrangement joins TRBV5-5 to TRBJ2-1; TRBD1 aligns across 8 bases. This CDR3 region has 14 residues. With V trimmed by 4 bases and J by 12 bases, 12 bases remained unmatched. The germline V gene has CDR1 SGHKS and CDR2 YYEKEE (reference sequence).

For this clonotype: A read error is possible here, since a much larger clone lies one base away. CDR3 in DNA: TGTGCCAGCGGACAGTCCTACGTGCAGTACTTC. Encoded protein: CASGQSYVQYF. The rearrangement links TRBV27 to TRBJ2-7; a weak D match, TRBD1 (6 bases). This CDR3 is 11 amino acids long. Germline CDR1 and CDR2: MNHEY and SMNVEV (reference sequence).

This clonotype was counted at least ten times. The rearrangement links TRBV5-4 to TRBJ2-7, with TRBD1 as a possible D gene (6 bases). Between the trimmed V and J ends, which lost 2 bases and 2 bases, there was a span of 14 bases. CDR1 is SGHNT, CDR2 YYREEE, per germline (reference sequence). The CDR3 length is 15 residues. DNA of the CDR3: TGTGCCAGCAGCTTCGGCCGGGACACCACCTACGAGCAGTACGTC. Amino acid sequence: CASSFGRDTTYEQYV.

Ten or more counts support this clonotype. The rearrangement joins TRBV5-5 to TRBJ2-5; weak D call: TRBD1 (6 bases). CDR3 size: 16 residues. V was clipped by 0 bases and J by 1 base, with 13 bases between them. Germline assignment: CDR1 SGHKS and CDR2 YYEKEE (reference sequence). CDR3 region: CASSLAFSRGQETQYF. The CDR3 nucleotides read TGTGCCAGCAGCTTGGCCTTCAGCAGGGGCCAAGAGACCCAGTACTTC.

This chain uses TRBV10-3 with TRBJ1-2; unclear D gene. V was cut by 4 bases and J by 2 bases, with 5 bases left in between. The CDR3 is made up of 12 amino acids. Germline-derived CDR1 and CDR2 are ENHRY and SYGVKD. CDR3 sequence reads: CAISGQNYGYTF. The CDR3 DNA sequence: TGTGCCATCAGTGGGCAGAACTATGGCTACACCTTC.

This clonotype was counted only a few times. V gene TRBV2 combines with J gene TRBJ1-1; D uncertain. V was trimmed by 8 bases and J by 1 base, leaving 11 bases between them. The CDR3 extends over 13 amino acids. CDR1 is SNHLY and CDR2 is FYNNEI in the germline V gene. Here the CDR3 reads CASGRLENTEAFF. Written as DNA, the CDR3 is TGTGCCAGCGGCCGCCTGGAGAACACTGAAGCTTTCTTT.

This chain links TRBV30 with TRBJ2-1; possibly TRBD1 or TRBD2 for D (5 bases each). The germline CDR1 and CDR2 sequences are GTSNPN and SVGIG (reference sequence). CDR3 size: 13 residues. Trimming took off 0 bases at V and 8 bases at J, with 11 bases between the two ends. The CDR3 DNA reads as TGTGCCTGGAGTGTACGGGGCGCCCATGAGCAGTTCTTC. This translates into CAWSVRGAHEQFF.

This clonotype was seen a handful of times. This chain uses TRBV5-1 with TRBJ1-6; no firm D call. Germline CDR1 SGHRS, CDR2 YFSETQ. CDR3 length equals 15 residues. Trimming removed 7 bases at V and 7 bases at J, with 18 bases between. The CDR3 coding sequence is TGCGCCAGCGGACCTGCGGAGAGGGAAAATTCACCCCTCCACTTT. Amino acids: CASGPAERENSPLHF.

The genes are TRBV30 and TRBJ2-7; D not resolved. V lost 0 bases, J lost 5 bases, and 14 bases lay in between. Germline CDR1 reads GTSNPN; CDR2 reads SVGIG (reference sequence). This CDR3 is built from 14 residues. CDR3 nucleotide sequence: TGTGCCTGGAGTGTCGGTGGGGATGGGAACGAGCAGTACGTC. Protein sequence: CAWSVGGDGNEQYV.

The V and J genes are TRBV29-1 and TRBJ1-1; D not certain. The CDR3 is 13 amino acids. Germline values: CDR1 SQVTM, CDR2 ANQGSEA. V lost 3 bases, J lost 4 bases, and 12 bases lay in between. The CDR3 loop is CSVDKGRVTEAFF. The CDR3 DNA is TGCAGCGTTGATAAGGGAAGAGTCACTGAAGCTTTCTTT.

This chain links TRBV7-3 with TRBJ2-3; D unresolved. V gave up 5 bases and J gave up 4 bases, with 16 bases separating them. Per the germline V gene, CDR1 is SGHTA and CDR2 is FQGTGA. CDR3 length: 15 amino acids. In nucleotides, the CDR3 is TGTGCCAGCAGCCCAGAAGGGTTTTGGGCAGATACGCAGTATTTT. Translation: CASSPEGFWADTQYF.